This T cell receptor beta chain comes out of a study of blood T cell repertoires in COVID-19. In the study overall: COVID-19 samples collected from the United States, Italy and Spain covered acute and convalescent phases.

Here immunoSEQ multiplex PCR was the method, and the copy in TCRdb shows in-frame clones only, minus some. Of roughly 370,000 clones in the sample, 87% were seen once. Each participant's cohort was designated according to participant-reported clinical history. Germline assignment: CDR1 MDHEN and CDR2 SYDVKM. CDR3 length: 14 amino acids. The V end was cut by 6 bases, the J end by 7 bases, with 16 bases between. In this sample, this clone turned up a few times. Material for sequencing was PBMCs or T cells enriched from blood (not recorded which). The sequence was collected from a woman between 45 and 65 years old who had recovered from COVID-19. V usage is TRBV28 and J usage is TRBJ2-1, with D tentatively TRBD2 (5 bases). In DNA form, the CDR3 reads TGTGCCAGCAGCCGGGGAGACTACTTAAATGAGCAGTTCTTC. Translating it yields CASSRGDYLNEQFF.